This TCR beta chain came from a study of T cell responses to AZD1222 COVID-19 vaccine. General study results and limits: Baseline seropositives among AZD1222 recipients totaled only 5 to 7.

Comment on this clone: Its antigen is unknown.

This CDR3 has 13 residues. Between the trimmed V and J ends, which lost 8 bases and 8 bases, there was a span of 17 bases. Germline CDR1 is KGHDR and CDR2 is SFDVKD. Clones were read by immunoSEQ multiplex PCR, and TCRdb kept only the in-frame ones, dropping some. This sample yields about 87,000 clones, of which nearly 90% are seen a single time; about 8.4% belongs to the top ten. Specimen: peripheral blood, collected on day 0 of AZD1222 vaccination. This sequence originates from an adult in good health. The V call is TRBV24-1, the J call TRBJ1-2; a possible D gene is TRBD1 (5 bases). CDR3 coding DNA: TGTGCCACCACCCTTGGGGGGAAGCGGGGCTACACCTTC. Its translation: CATTLGGKRGYTF.